The source of this T cell receptor (beta chain) is a study of T cell repertoires in cytomegalovirus infection. This clonotype was detected a few times. TCRdb redid the calling of the reads with MiXCR, one entry per CDR3 protein. The sample holds some 180,000 distinct CDR3 sequences, approximately 17% seen once. Germline V gene data show CDR1 as LGHNA and CDR2 as YSLEER. Trimming removed 0 bases from V and 2 bases from J, with 18 bases in between. The CDR3 covers 18 residues. This TCR derives from a human donor in good health (CMV status not recorded). Some clones in this sample may be carry-over from other donors' samples. The sequenced material came from CD8+ T cells from PBMCs. The chain carries TRBV4-3 and TRBJ2-3; the D gene is possibly TRBD2 (6 bases). CDR3 DNA: TGCGCCAGCAGCCAAGACGGGGGTGGTGGGGCCCACACAGATACGCAGTATTTT. Translated: CASSQDGGGGAHTDTQYF.